The 10 T cell receptor beta chains listed next were all sequenced from one sample in a study of response to subunit inactivated influenza vaccine. TCRdb reanalysed the RT-PCR reads using MiXCR and keeps one entry per CDR3 protein. The sample contains roughly 700,000 distinct CDR3 sequences, approximately 15% of which appear only once. Sequences were derived from PBMCs from blood, sampled 14 days before vaccination. The receptor set was obtained from a man aged 50 to 60 who received an inactivated influenza vaccine.

This clonotype was found a few times. V usage is TRBV20-1 and J usage is TRBJ2-7; D possibly corresponds to TRBD1 (6 bases). CDR1 is DFQATT, CDR2 SNEGSKA, per germline (reference sequence). The V end was cut by 5 bases, the J end by 4 bases, with 15 bases between. The CDR3 has 13 amino acids. DNA for the CDR3: TGCAGTGCTCACGACAGGCCAAATTACGAGCAGTACTTC. Translated: CSAHDRPNYEQYF.

This clonotype was seen ten or more times. This chain uses TRBV3-1 with TRBJ1-1, with unresolved D. The CDR3 contains 12 residues. Deletions cut 5 bases from V and 1 base from J, with 5 bases between. Germline loops: CDR1 LGHDT, CDR2 YNNKEL (reference sequence). The CDR3 coding sequence is TGTGCCAGCAGCTTACAGAACACTGAAGCTTTCTTT. It codes for CASSLQNTEAFF.

This clonotype was picked up a small number of times. The chain recombines TRBV12-5 with TRBJ2-1; TRBD2 agrees at 8 bases. The CDR3 spans 14 residues. Germline V gives CDR1 LGHNT, CDR2 FRNRAP. V was clipped by 5 bases and J by 11 bases; unmatched bases: 11. This chain's CDR3 is CASGLTGSGSKQFF. DNA of the CDR3: TGTGCTAGTGGTCTCACAGGGAGCGGGAGTAAGCAGTTCTTC.

This clonotype was picked up a small number of times. The chain recombines TRBV4-2 with TRBJ2-2; D possibly matches TRBD1 or TRBD2 (5 bases each). The V end was cut by 0 bases, the J end by 4 bases, with 9 bases between. CDR3 length equals 15 residues. Germline assignment: CDR1 LGHNA and CDR2 YNFKEQ. The CDR3 protein is CASSQDEGITGELFF. The DNA for the CDR3 is TGTGCCAGCAGCCAAGATGAGGGGATCACCGGGGAGCTGTTTTTT.

The CDR3 loop is CASSPPLLAGAQEGTDTQYF. The DNA of the CDR3 is TGTGCCAGCAGCCCCCCCCTACTAGCGGGGGCCCAGGAGGGCACAGATACGCAGTATTTT. The V and J genes are TRBV11-1 and TRBJ2-3; TRBD2 matches 11 bases. Germline-derived CDR1 and CDR2 are SGHAT and FQDESV (reference sequence). V lost 5 bases and J lost 1; bases outside the gene matches: 17. The CDR3 has 20 amino acids.

CDR3 DNA sequence: TGTGCCAGCAGTCAAGCCGGGACGGTAGTCTACGAGCAGTACTTC. Translated: CASSQAGTVVYEQYF. The chain carries TRBV7-9 and TRBJ2-7; D possibly uses TRBD1 or TRBD2 (5 bases each). Trimming took off 6 bases at V and 3 bases at J, with 18 bases between the two ends. Germline V gene data show CDR1 as SEHNR and CDR2 as FQNEAQ (reference sequence). The CDR3 runs to 15 residues.

The sample holds a few counts of this clonotype. V and J are TRBV29-1 and TRBJ2-5; D unclear. Trimming took off 3 bases at V and 1 base at J, with 9 bases between the two ends. The CDR3 runs to 13 residues. Germline V lookup: CDR1 SQVTM, CDR2 ANQGSEA. The CDR3: CSVDPVLQETQYF. The CDR3 coding sequence is TGCAGCGTTGATCCGGTTCTCCAAGAGACCCAGTACTTC.

The V call is TRBV28, the J call TRBJ1-1; 9 bases are a match to TRBD1. V dropped 6 bases and J dropped 6; count of bases not matched to a gene: 8. This CDR3 has 14 residues. CDR1 is MDHEN, CDR2 SYDVKM, per germline. The CDR3 reads CASSKDRGFAEAFF. Here the CDR3 DNA reads TGTGCCAGCAGCAAGGACAGGGGTTTCGCTGAAGCTTTCTTT.

This clonotype was seen ten or more times. The chain recombines TRBV18 with TRBJ2-2; D unresolved. V dropped 2 bases and J dropped 7 bases, with 8 bases sitting between them. The germline gives CDR1 KGHSH, CDR2 LQKENI. The CDR3 covers 13 residues. CDR3 residues: CASSPGTYGELFF. The CDR3 DNA reads as TGTGCCAGCTCACCAGGCACCTACGGGGAGCTGTTTTTT.

The CDR3 DNA reads as TGTGCCATCGCGGGGTGGGCAGGGGGCCGTGAGACCCAGTACTTC. Translated, it gives CAIAGWAGGRETQYF. The rearrangement links TRBV10-3 to TRBJ2-5; 8 bases match TRBD1. The CDR3 covers 15 residues. Germline loops: CDR1 ENHRY, CDR2 SYGVKD. The trim removed 8 bases at V and 5 bases at J, leaving 13 bases unmatched.